This T cell receptor beta chain was identified in a study of blood T cell repertoires in COVID-19. Study-wide context: Specimens from acute and convalescent COVID-19 originated in the United States, Italy and Spain. T cells, B-cell-depleted T cells, or PBMCs provided the cDNA or gDNA that served as material.

Original processing methods: Nucleated cell number was recorded as an estimate derived from reference gene primer amplification. The repertoire was sequenced with immunoSEQ multiplex PCR; TCRdb's copy has only in-frame clones and lacks some. Clonal size and the V and J genes are those of that table, whereas D and trimming came from the DNA. The sample carries 200,000 to 300,000 clones, just under 90% recorded once. The germline CDR1 and CDR2 sequences are MNHEY and SVGAGI. The CDR3 spans 13 residues. V lost 6 bases to trimming and J lost 5 bases; unmatched junction nucleotides: 3. Sequenced: peripheral blood. This receptor was taken from a woman aged 40 to 50 with acute or convalescent COVID-19. The V gene is TRBV6-5, the J gene TRBJ1-2; the match to TRBD1 covers 10 bases. This chain's CDR3 is CASRTGGFYGYTF. In nucleotides, the CDR3 is TGTGCCAGCAGGACAGGGGGCTTTTATGGCTACACCTTC.